These T cell receptor beta chains were read from a single sample in a study of shared clonotypes between healthy human individuals. Produced via immunoSEQ multiplex PCR; TCRdb's table is partial and in-frame only. The sample carries 1,500,000 or so clones, roughly 97% recorded once. Sequenced material: naive CD4+ T cells sorted from blood. The receptors were sampled from a man aged 30 to 45 in good health. CDR3s include the opening cysteine and the closing phenylalanine or tryptophan. A D gene is named only where the DNA matches it firmly. Clone sizes are given selectively: once, few, many, or a class where the clone is expanded.

size,V,D,J,DNA,CDR3
NA,TRBV9,NA,TRBJ2-1,TGTGCCAGCAGCCCACGGGCCGTGGGGATTTACAATGAGCAGTTCTTC,CASSPRAVGIYNEQFF
NA,TRBV30,TRBD2,TRBJ2-1,TGTGCCTGGAGTGTTCTAGCGGGGAGTAGTTACAATGAGCAGTTCTTC,CAWSVLAGSSYNEQFF
NA,TRBV4-3,NA,TRBJ1-4,TGCGCCAGGGCGGGGGAAAAACTGTTTTTT,CARAGEKLFF
NA,TRBV7-2,NA,TRBJ1-3,TGTGCCAGCAGCTTGCTGGGGCGGGGAAACACCATATATTTT,CASSLLGRGNTIYF
NA,TRBV6-6,NA,TRBJ1-2,TGTGCCAGCAGTGCAGCGGAACCCTATGGCTACACCTTC,CASSAAEPYGYTF
NA,TRBV14,NA,TRBJ2-1,TGTGCCAGCAGCCAAGGCCAATACAATGAGCAGTTCTTC,CASSQGQYNEQFF
NA,TRBV5-6,NA,TRBJ1-5,TGTGCCAGCAGCTTTGGGACAAAACTCAATCAGCCCCAGCATTTT,CASSFGTKLNQPQHF
NA,TRBV18,TRBD1,TRBJ1-1,TGTGCCAGCTCACAACCGGGACAGGCCACCACTGAAGCTTTCTTT,CASSQPGQATTEAFF
NA,TRBV27,NA,TRBJ1-4,TGTGCCAGCAGTTTGGTAGGGGGTGGTGAAAAACTGTTTTTT,CASSLVGGGEKLFF
once,TRBV6-1,NA,TRBJ1-5,TGTGCCAGTGGGTGGAGGGGAGGCAATCAGCCCCAGCATTTT,CASGWRGGNQPQHF
NA,TRBV18,TRBD1,TRBJ2-2,TGTGCCAGCTCACCACCGGGACAGGGTTCCGGGGAGCTGTTTTTT,CASSPPGQGSGELFF
NA,TRBV6-5,TRBD1,TRBJ2-7,TGTGCCAGCAGTTCAACCGGGACAGGGCTCTACGAGCAGTACTTC,CASSSTGTGLYEQYF
once,TRBV5-5,TRBD2,TRBJ2-3,TGTGCCAGCAGCCTCGTTTCGGGTAGACTAGCACTCACAGATACGCAGTATTTT,CASSLVSGRLALTDTQYF
NA,TRBV27,TRBD2,TRBJ2-1,TGTGCCAGCAGTTCCCGACTAGCGGTAATCAATGAGCAGTTCTTC,CASSSRLAVINEQFF
NA,TRBV14,NA,TRBJ2-3,TGTGCCAGCAGCCCTCGTTACCCCCAGGACCTCACAGATACGCAGTATTTT,CASSPRYPQDLTDTQYF
NA,TRBV11-3,NA,TRBJ2-7,TGTGCCAGCAGCTTAGGTCTAGCGACCCACGAGCAGTACTTC,CASSLGLATHEQYF
NA,TRBV6-5,NA,TRBJ2-7,TGTGCCAGCAGTTCCCAGGGGTTCTACGAGCAGTACTTC,CASSSQGFYEQYF
NA,TRBV7-9,NA,TRBJ1-2,TGTGCCAGCAGCTCTCGAGTGTATAACTATGGCTACACCTTC,CASSSRVYNYGYTF
once,TRBV5-1,NA,TRBJ1-3,TGCGCCAGCAGCTTGGAATCGGGAATGGCTGGAAACACCATATATTTT,CASSLESGMAGNTIYF
NA,TRBV7-9,NA,TRBJ2-2,TGTGCCAGCAGCAACTTTCGACGGTCCCCCTCCGGGGAGCTGTTTTTT,CASSNFRRSPSGELFF
NA,TRBV7-6,TRBD1,TRBJ2-1,TGTGCCAGCAGCTTAGGAGGGGACAGTTCCCCTCAGCAGTTCTTC,CASSLGGDSSPQQFF
once,TRBV30,TRBD2,TRBJ2-3,TGTGCCTGGAGACTTAGCGGGAGTTCACCAGATACGCAGTATTTT,CAWRLSGSSPDTQYF
NA,TRBV10-3,NA,TRBJ2-7,TGTGCCATCGGCGATGAGCAGTACTTC,CAIGDEQYF
few,TRBV27,TRBD1,TRBJ1-1,TGTGCCAGCAGTTTATCGGGACAGGGGGCGCGTACTGAAGCTTTCTTT,CASSLSGQGARTEAFF
NA,TRBV30,NA,TRBJ1-5,TGTGCCTGGAGTTTGAGTTTTGGTCAGCCCCAGCATTTT,CAWSLSFGQPQHF
NA,TRBV2,TRBD2,TRBJ2-1,TGTGCCAGCAGAGGCACTAGCGGGAGAGGGAATGAGCAGTTCTTC,CASRGTSGRGNEQFF
NA,TRBV19,TRBD1,TRBJ1-2,TGTGCCAGTAGTATGGGGACAGGGCGCTACACCTTC,CASSMGTGRYTF
NA,TRBV7-2,TRBD1,TRBJ1-1,TGTGCCAGCAGCTTAGCCGGGGACAGGTTGAACACTGAAGCTTTCTTT,CASSLAGDRLNTEAFF
once,TRBV7-9,TRBD2,TRBJ2-3,TGTGCCAGCAGTTCTTTTGGGGGTCGCGGGAGGGCGGATACGCAGTATTTT,CASSSFGGRGRADTQYF